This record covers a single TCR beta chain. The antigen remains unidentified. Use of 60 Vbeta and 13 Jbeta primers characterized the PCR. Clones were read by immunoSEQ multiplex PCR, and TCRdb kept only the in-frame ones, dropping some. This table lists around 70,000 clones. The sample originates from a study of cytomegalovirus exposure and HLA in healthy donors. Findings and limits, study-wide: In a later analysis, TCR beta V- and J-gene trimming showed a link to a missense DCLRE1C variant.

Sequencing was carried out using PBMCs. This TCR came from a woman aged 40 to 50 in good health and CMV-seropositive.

This CDR3 reads CASSLGPRQDQPQHF. CDR3 DNA: TGTGCCAGCAGCTTGGGGCCAAGGCAGGATCAGCCCCAGCATTTT. The chain is built from TRBV5-5 and TRBJ1-5; D ambiguous. Trimming took off 0 bases at V and 5 bases at J, with 12 bases between the two ends. This CDR3 spans 15 amino acids. From germline, CDR1 is SGHKS and CDR2 YYEKEE (reference sequence).